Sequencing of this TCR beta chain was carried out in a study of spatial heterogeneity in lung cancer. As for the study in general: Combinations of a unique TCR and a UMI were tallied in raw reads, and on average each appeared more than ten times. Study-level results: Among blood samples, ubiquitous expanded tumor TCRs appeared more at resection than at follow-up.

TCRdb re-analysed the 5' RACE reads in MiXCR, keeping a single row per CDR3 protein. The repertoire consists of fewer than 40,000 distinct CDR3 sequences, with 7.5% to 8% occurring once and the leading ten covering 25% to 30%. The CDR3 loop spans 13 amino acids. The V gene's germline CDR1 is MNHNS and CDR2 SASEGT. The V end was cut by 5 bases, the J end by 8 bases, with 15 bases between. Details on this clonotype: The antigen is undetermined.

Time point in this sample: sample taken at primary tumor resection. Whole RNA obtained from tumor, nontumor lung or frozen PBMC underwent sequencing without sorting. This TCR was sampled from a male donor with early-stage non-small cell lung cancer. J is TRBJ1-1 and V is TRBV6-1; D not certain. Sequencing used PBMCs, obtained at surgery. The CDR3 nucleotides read TGTGCCAGCAGTCTAAGCGTTAGGGCCGAAGCTTTCTTT. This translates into CASSLSVRAEAFF.